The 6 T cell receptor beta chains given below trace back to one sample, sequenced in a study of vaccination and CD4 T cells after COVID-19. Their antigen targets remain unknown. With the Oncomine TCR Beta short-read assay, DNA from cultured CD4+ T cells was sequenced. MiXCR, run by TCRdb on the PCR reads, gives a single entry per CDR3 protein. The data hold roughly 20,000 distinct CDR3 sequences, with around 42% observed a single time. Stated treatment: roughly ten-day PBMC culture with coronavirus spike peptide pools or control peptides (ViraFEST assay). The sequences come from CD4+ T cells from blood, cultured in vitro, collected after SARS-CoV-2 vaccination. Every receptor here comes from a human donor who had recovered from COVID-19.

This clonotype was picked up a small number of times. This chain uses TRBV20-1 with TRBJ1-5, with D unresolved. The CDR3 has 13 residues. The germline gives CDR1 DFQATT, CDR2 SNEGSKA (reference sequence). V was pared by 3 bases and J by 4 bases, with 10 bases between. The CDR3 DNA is TGCAGTGCTAGCGAGTCGGGGAATCAGCCCCAGCATTTT. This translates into CSASESGNQPQHF.

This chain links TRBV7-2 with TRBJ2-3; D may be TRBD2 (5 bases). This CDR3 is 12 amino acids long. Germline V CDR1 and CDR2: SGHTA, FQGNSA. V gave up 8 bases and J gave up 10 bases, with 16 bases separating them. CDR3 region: CASLLGFGAQYF. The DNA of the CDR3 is TGTGCCAGCTTACTAGGTTTTGGAGCGCAGTATTTT. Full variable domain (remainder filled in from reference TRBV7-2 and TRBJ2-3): GAGVSQSPSNKVTEKGKDVELRCDPISGHTALYWYRQSLGQGLEFLIYFQGNSAPDKSGLPSDRFSAERTGGSVSTLTIQRTQQEDSAVYLCASLLGFGAQYFGPGTRLTVL.

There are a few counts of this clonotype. The CDR3 loop reads CASSRDRVGTEAFF. In nucleotides, the CDR3 is TGTGCCAGCAGTCGGGACAGGGTGGGCACTGAAGCTTTCTTT. The rearrangement uses TRBV28 and TRBJ1-1; 9 positions agree with TRBD1. Germline loops: CDR1 MDHEN, CDR2 SYDVKM. With V trimmed by 5 bases and J by 4 bases, 5 bases remained unmatched. This CDR3 contains 14 residues.

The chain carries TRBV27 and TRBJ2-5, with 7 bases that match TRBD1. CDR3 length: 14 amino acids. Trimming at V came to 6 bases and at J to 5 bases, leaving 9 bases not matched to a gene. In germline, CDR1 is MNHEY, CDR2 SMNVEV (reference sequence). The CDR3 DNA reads TGTGCCAGCAGACCAGGGGGTCGAGGGGAGACCCAGTACTTC. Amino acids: CASRPGGRGETQYF.

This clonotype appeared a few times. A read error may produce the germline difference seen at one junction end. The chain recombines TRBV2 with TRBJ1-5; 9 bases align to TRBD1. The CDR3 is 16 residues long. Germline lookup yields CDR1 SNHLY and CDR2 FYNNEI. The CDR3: CASSEARTGVNRPQHF. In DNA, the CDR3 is TGTGCCAGCAGTGAAGCACGGACAGGGGTAAATCGGCCCCAGCATTTT.

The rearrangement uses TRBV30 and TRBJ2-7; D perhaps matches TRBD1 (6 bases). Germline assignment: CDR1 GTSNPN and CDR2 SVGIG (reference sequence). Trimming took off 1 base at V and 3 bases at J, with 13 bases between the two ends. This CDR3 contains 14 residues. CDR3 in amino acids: CAWSDRQGIYEQYF. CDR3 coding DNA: TGTGCCTGGAGTGACAGGCAGGGGATCTACGAGCAGTACTTC.